These 19 T cell receptor beta chains were all obtained from the same sample, sequenced in a study of shared clonotypes between healthy human individuals. Sequencing was performed with immunoSEQ multiplex PCR; in TCRdb, only in-frame clones are kept and a portion is missing. This table has millions of clones, 85% to 95% appearing once. Naive CD8 cells comprised CD45RO-negative, CCR7-positively selected cells, excluding terminally differentiated effector memory CD45RA+ cells. Sequencing was performed on naive CD8+ T cells from PBMCs. All receptors come from a man aged 18 to 29 in good health. Some clones in this sample may be carry-over from other donors' samples.

The chain is built from TRBV28 and TRBJ2-1; 14 bases line up with TRBD2. CDR1 MDHEN and CDR2 SYDVKM come from the germline V gene. Trimming cost V 5 bases and J 7 bases; bases outside gene matches: 4. The CDR3 length is 15 residues. In DNA form, the CDR3 reads TGTGCCAGCAGTACGACTAGCGGGAGGGGGAATGAGCAGTTCTTC. Protein: CASSTTSGRGNEQFF.

The chain has TRBV6-5 and TRBJ1-2; 11 bases agree with TRBD1. The CDR3 is 13 residues long. Germline trimming cut 8 bases from V and 4 bases from J; bases unmatched to any gene: 3. Germline V CDR1 and CDR2: MNHEY, SVGAGI. The CDR3 region is CASGQGAGYGYTF. CDR3 nucleotide sequence: TGTGCCAGCGGACAGGGGGCGGGCTATGGCTACACCTTC.

The chain has TRBV4-1 and TRBJ2-7, with 9 bases aligning to TRBD2. The germline V gene has CDR1 MGHRA and CDR2 YSYEKL. This CDR3 spans 14 amino acids. V shed 1 base and J 5 bases; nucleotides not matched to a gene: 3. The CDR3 sequence is CASSQGSGRNEQYF. DNA for the CDR3: TGCGCCAGCAGCCAAGGGAGCGGGAGGAACGAGCAGTACTTC.

The chain joins TRBV7-9 to TRBJ2-7; 8 nucleotides align to TRBD1. The CDR3 is 15 amino acids. Germline assignment: CDR1 SEHNR and CDR2 FQNEAQ (reference sequence). V trimming: 8 bases; J trimming: 2 bases; junction bases outside the gene matches: 11. The CDR3 is CASAVPVGQAYEQYF. The DNA for the CDR3 is TGTGCCAGCGCCGTGCCGGTGGGACAGGCCTACGAGCAGTACTTC. The whole variable domain, remainder taken from reference TRBV7-9 and TRBJ2-7, is DTGVSQNPRHKITKRGQNVTFRCDPISEHNRLYWYRQTLGQGPEFLTYFQNEAQLEKSRLLSDRFSAERPKGSFSTLEIQRTEQGDSAMYLCASAVPVGQAYEQYFGPGTRLTVT.

The V and J genes are TRBV6-6 and TRBJ2-7; possibly TRBD1 for D (6 bases). Per germline, CDR1 MNHNY and CDR2 SVGAGI (reference sequence). There are 12 residues in the CDR3. The V and J ends lost 8 bases and 0 bases respectively, with 8 bases between them. The CDR3 loop reads CASRDTSYEQYF. The CDR3 nucleotides are TGTGCCAGCCGGGACACCTCCTACGAGCAGTACTTC.

The chain is built from TRBV11-2 and TRBJ1-2; the match to TRBD1 covers 7 bases. This CDR3 is built from 15 residues. Germline V gene sequence: CDR1 SGHAT, CDR2 FQNNGV. V lost 0 bases to trimming and J lost 4 bases; unmatched junction nucleotides: 5. The CDR3 sequence: CASSLEEDRAYGYTF. CDR3 coding DNA: TGTGCCAGCAGCTTAGAGGAAGACAGGGCCTATGGCTACACCTTC.

The chain links TRBV5-8 to TRBJ1-3; D remains unclear. V was pared by 0 bases and J by 2 bases, with 12 bases between. Looked up from germline, CDR1 is SGHTS and CDR2 is YDEGEE. The CDR3 spans 16 residues. CDR3: CASSLDERRTGNTIYF. Here the CDR3 DNA reads TGTGCCAGCAGCTTGGATGAGAGGAGGACTGGAAACACCATATATTTT. Together with reference TRBV5-8 and TRBJ1-3, the CDR3 gives the full variable domain: EAGVTQSPTHLIKTRGQQATLRCSPISGHTSVYWYQQALGLGLQFLLWYDEGEERNRGNFPPRFSGRQFPNYSSELNVNALELEDSALYLCASSLDERRTGNTIYFGEGSWLTVV.

The chain joins TRBV27 to TRBJ1-1, with D possibly TRBD1 on 6 matching bases. This CDR3 comprises 16 residues. The V gene's germline CDR1 is MNHEY and CDR2 SMNVEV (reference sequence). V lost 0 bases and J lost 2, with 13 bases in between. The CDR3 coding sequence is TGTGCCAGCAGTTTATCTGCAGGGGAAAAAAACACTGAAGCTTTCTTT. As protein: CASSLSAGEKNTEAFF.

This chain connects TRBV7-2 to TRBJ1-1; the D is unclear. Trimming took off 1 base at V and 3 bases at J, with 9 bases between the two ends. The CDR3 sequence is 14 residues long. Germline-derived CDR1 and CDR2 are SGHTA and FQGNSA. The CDR3 DNA reads as TGTGCCAGCAGCTTAGAAGTCAGCTACACTGAAGCTTTCTTT. This sequence encodes CASSLEVSYTEAFF.

This sequence joins TRBV27 and TRBJ2-7; 9 bases are a match to TRBD1. CDR1 and CDR2 from the germline V gene are MNHEY and SMNVEV (reference sequence). Trimming cost V 3 bases and J 6 bases; bases outside gene matches: 3. This CDR3 region has 13 residues. CDR3 nucleotide sequence: TGTGCCAGCAGTTTTGGGACAGGGAGCGAGCAGTACTTC. This gives the protein CASSFGTGSEQYF.

J is TRBJ2-2 and V is TRBV28; D call uncertain. Per the germline V gene, CDR1 is MDHEN and CDR2 is SYDVKM. This CDR3 has 15 residues. The ends were cut back, 3 bases at V and 5 bases at J, with 13 bases in the middle. The CDR3 sequence is CASSFRVGLTGELFF. CDR3 DNA sequence: TGTGCCAGCAGTTTTAGGGTGGGTTTGACCGGGGAGCTGTTTTTT.

As for this clone: The sample carries other DNA sequences with the same CDR3. The V gene is TRBV9, the J gene TRBJ2-3; D may match TRBD1 or TRBD2 (6 bases each). The CDR3 sequence is 15 residues long. With 3 bases removed from V and 0 bases from J, the gap between germline ends came to 11 bases. CDR1 is SGDLS and CDR2 is YYNGEE in the germline V gene. The CDR3 bases are TGTGCCAGCAGCGCCCAGGGGACTAGCACAGATACGCAGTATTTT. It specifies CASSAQGTSTDTQYF.

J is TRBJ2-7 and V is TRBV16; the D gene is possibly TRBD1 (6 bases). The germline V gene encodes CDR1 KGHSY and CDR2 FQNENV. Between the trimmed V and J ends, which lost 4 bases and 3 bases, there was a span of 10 bases. CDR3 length: 13 amino acids. The CDR3 loop reads CASSRRGGYEQYF. DNA of the CDR3: TGTGCCAGCAGCCGCCGAGGGGGCTACGAGCAGTACTTC.

About this clone: Distinct nucleotide sequences in the sample also encode this CDR3. The chain recombines TRBV9 with TRBJ2-5; D ambiguous. The CDR3 contains 11 residues. CDR1 is SGDLS, CDR2 YYNGEE, per germline. Trimming removed 3 bases from V and 4 bases from J, with 4 bases in between. In DNA, the CDR3 is TGTGCCAGCAGCGCGGGAGAGACCCAGTACTTC. Residues: CASSAGETQYF.

The gene calls are TRBV14 and TRBJ1-1, with 7 bases identical to TRBD1. CDR3 length: 14 amino acids. The germline V gene has CDR1 SGHDN and CDR2 FVKESK. The V segment lost 4 bases and the J segment 4 bases; nucleotides outside the gene matches: 6. The CDR3 here is CASSPDRVGTEAFF. The CDR3 nucleotides are TGTGCCAGCAGCCCTGACAGGGTGGGCACTGAAGCTTTCTTT.

As to this clone: Distinct nucleotide sequences in the sample also encode this CDR3. The rearrangement links TRBV27 to TRBJ2-1; D remains ambiguous. Germline-derived CDR1 and CDR2 are MNHEY and SMNVEV (reference sequence). The CDR3 consists of 13 residues. V was trimmed by 3 bases and J by 3 bases, leaving 6 bases between them. In nucleotides, the CDR3 is TGTGCCAGCAGTTTTCCAGGCTACAATGAGCAGTTCTTC. This translates into CASSFPGYNEQFF.

This rearrangement joins TRBV4-1 to TRBJ2-7; 10 positions agree with TRBD1. Trimming removed 6 bases from V and 4 bases from J; junction bases left unmatched: 9. CDR1 and CDR2 (germline): MGHRA, YSYEKL. This CDR3 comprises 15 residues. The CDR3 reads CASREERTGGYEQYF. The CDR3 nucleotides read TGCGCCAGCAGAGAGGAGCGGACAGGGGGGTACGAGCAGTACTTC.

This chain uses TRBV7-9 with TRBJ2-1; 11 bases align to TRBD2. The V gene's germline CDR1 is SEHNR and CDR2 FQNEAQ (reference sequence). The CDR3 is 16 residues long. Unmatched junction bases numbered 7, after V lost 5 bases and J lost 4 bases. As DNA, the CDR3 is TGTGCCAGCAGCGCACCCGGGACTAGCGGTTACAATGAGCAGTTCTTC. Translating it yields CASSAPGTSGYNEQFF.

The rearrangement links TRBV6-5 to TRBJ2-2; tentatively, D is TRBD1 (5 bases). Germline V CDR1 and CDR2: MNHEY, SVGAGI. V shed 4 bases and J shed 0 bases, with 12 bases lying between them. This CDR3 contains 16 residues. CDR3 protein: CASSSWGDANTGELFF. Written as DNA, the CDR3 is TGTGCCAGCAGTTCCTGGGGCGACGCGAACACCGGGGAGCTGTTTTTT.